This passage covers 31 T cell receptor beta chains from one sample sequenced in a study of cytomegalovirus exposure and HLA in healthy donors. PCR employed 60 Vbeta and 13 Jbeta primers. TCRdb keeps only in-frame clones here, not all; method: immunoSEQ multiplex PCR. This sample contains 120,000 to 150,000 clones. The material sequenced was PBMCs. These receptors originate from a man aged 35 to 55 in good health and CMV-seronegative.

The chain links TRBV4-1 to TRBJ2-1; 15 bases agree with TRBD2. Germline V gives CDR1 MGHRA, CDR2 YSYEKL. The J segment lost 1 base and the V segment lost 4 bases, leaving 5 bases of the junction unmatched. The CDR3 length is 18 residues. This CDR3 is CASSPGLAGGFSYNEQFF. CDR3 sequence (DNA): TGCGCCAGCAGCCCGGGACTAGCGGGGGGTTTTTCCTACAATGAGCAGTTCTTC.

The chain combines TRBV7-6 with TRBJ1-4; TRBD1 agrees at 9 bases. Germline V gene data show CDR1 as SGHVS and CDR2 as FNYEAQ. Trimming cost V 1 base and J 7 bases; bases outside gene matches: 4. The CDR3 is 15 residues long. As DNA, the CDR3 is TGTGCCAGCAGCTTAGGGACAGGGGATGGTGAAAAACTGTTTTTT. This gives the protein CASSLGTGDGEKLFF.

This chain connects TRBV6-1 to TRBJ2-7; possible D gene TRBD1, 6 bases. This CDR3 is 16 amino acids long. V was clipped by 2 bases and J by 1 base, with 15 bases between them. Germline assignment: CDR1 MNHNS and CDR2 SASEGT. For the CDR3, the DNA is TGTGCCAGCAGTGAACTCTCCCAGGGGATATCCTACGAGCAGTACTTC. Translated: CASSELSQGISYEQYF.

The chain joins TRBV18 to TRBJ1-1, with 11 bases that match TRBD1. This CDR3 is 18 amino acids long. J gave up 5 bases and V 0 bases, and 11 bases lay outside the gene matches. CDR1 is KGHSH, CDR2 LQKENI, per germline. The CDR3 here is CASSPPFPGTGGRTEAFF. The CDR3 DNA sequence: TGTGCCAGCTCACCACCGTTCCCAGGGACAGGGGGGAGGACTGAAGCTTTCTTT.

This chain connects TRBV5-4 to TRBJ1-2, with D tentatively TRBD1 (6 bases). The CDR3 is 15 residues long. From germline, CDR1 is SGHNT and CDR2 YYREEE (reference sequence). Deletions cut 0 bases from V and 4 bases from J, with 13 bases between. The CDR3 region has the DNA TGTGCCAGCAGCTTGGAGGGGGGGCCGGGCTATGGCTACACCTTC. Translation: CASSLEGGPGYGYTF.

The chain is built from TRBV6-1 and TRBJ2-3, with 10 nucleotides matching TRBD2. Per germline, CDR1 MNHNS and CDR2 SASEGT. This CDR3 region has 15 residues. The V gene end was trimmed by 4 bases and the J gene end by 3 bases; junction bases not matched to a gene: 4. The CDR3 DNA reads TGTGCCAGCAGTGCTAGCGGGGGACTTACAGATACGCAGTATTTT. Amino acids: CASSASGGLTDTQYF.

The V and J genes are TRBV7-3 and TRBJ2-3; 11 bases agree with TRBD2. Germline-derived CDR1 and CDR2 are SGHTA and FQGTGA. V was pared by 4 bases and J by 0 bases, with 3 bases of the junction left unmatched. This CDR3 spans 16 amino acids. CDR3 DNA: TGTGCCAGCAGCTCTAGCGGGGGGACTAGCACAGATACGCAGTATTTT. Translation: CASSSSGGTSTDTQYF.

The rearrangement joins TRBV6-6 to TRBJ2-5; D is perhaps TRBD1 (5 bases). Per germline, CDR1 MNHNY and CDR2 SVGAGI (reference sequence). This CDR3 has 14 residues. V was pared by 2 bases and J by 2 bases, with 9 bases between. CDR3 in DNA: TGTGCCAGCAGTTACCCCGCAGGGCAAGAGACCCAGTACTTC. Protein: CASSYPAGQETQYF.

The V gene is TRBV7-8, the J gene TRBJ2-7; the D gene is possibly TRBD1 (6 bases). The V end was cut by 4 bases, the J end by 2 bases, with 12 bases between. This CDR3 comprises 14 residues. Germline V gene lookup returns CDR1 SGHVS and CDR2 FQNEAQ. The CDR3 loop reads CASSSDRPTYEQYF. The CDR3 nucleotides read TGTGCCAGCAGCTCGGACAGACCCACCTACGAGCAGTACTTC.

V is TRBV27 and J is TRBJ1-6; D is uncertain. In germline, CDR1 is MNHEY, CDR2 SMNVEV (reference sequence). The CDR3 has 14 amino acids. The V gene lost 6 bases and the J gene lost 3 bases, with 9 bases spanning the gap. CDR3 sequence: CASRPRDYNSPLHF. DNA of the CDR3: TGTGCCAGCAGGCCCCGGGACTATAATTCACCCCTCCACTTT.

In regard to this clone: This sample includes further DNA sequences coding for the same CDR3. The CDR3 DNA reads TGTGCCAGCAGCTCAGGGTCCCAGGGCAATTCACCCCTCCACTTT. It specifies CASSSGSQGNSPLHF. V and J are TRBV7-9 and TRBJ1-6; a weak D match, TRBD1 (5 bases). CDR3 length: 15 residues. V was trimmed by 4 bases and J by 7 bases, leaving 14 bases between them. Germline V gene sequence: CDR1 SEHNR, CDR2 FQNEAQ (reference sequence). Combining the CDR3 with reference TRBV7-9 and TRBJ1-6 gives the whole variable domain DTGVSQNPRHKITKRGQNVTFRCDPISEHNRLYWYRQTLGQGPEFLTYFQNEAQLEKSRLLSDRFSAERPKGSFSTLEIQRTEQGDSAMYLCASSSGSQGNSPLHFGNGTRLTVT.

The J gene is TRBJ1-1, the V gene TRBV28; D is perhaps TRBD1 (6 bases). The CDR3 consists of 11 residues. The V and J ends lost 10 bases and 5 bases respectively, with 11 bases between them. From germline, CDR1 is MDHEN and CDR2 SYDVKM. DNA of the CDR3: TGTGCCATCAACAGGGAAACTGAAGCTTTCTTT. It codes for CAINRETEAFF.

The chain employs TRBV9 and TRBJ2-1; 9 nucleotides align to TRBD1. Germline V CDR1 and CDR2: SGDLS, YYNGEE. V was clipped by 4 bases and J by 5 bases; unmatched bases: 10. The CDR3 extends over 16 amino acids. In nucleotides, the CDR3 is TGTGCCAGCAGCCAGAGGAGGGACAGGGCTAACAATGAGCAGTTCTTC. Residues: CASSQRRDRANNEQFF.

This chain links TRBV6-1 with TRBJ2-5, with TRBD2 as a possible D gene (6 bases). CDR3 length: 13 residues. Germline V lookup: CDR1 MNHNS, CDR2 SASEGT. V gave up 7 bases and J gave up 5 bases, with 14 bases separating them. The DNA for the CDR3 is TGTGCCAGCACCCCAAGGGAGGCGGAGACCCAGTACTTC. Residues: CASTPREAETQYF.

The V gene is TRBV28, the J gene TRBJ1-4, with D perhaps TRBD1 (5 bases). Germline V gene lookup returns CDR1 MDHEN and CDR2 SYDVKM. Trimming stripped 4 bases from V and 5 bases from J, with 5 bases between. CDR3 length: 12 residues. CDR3 residues: CASSSGNEKLFF. The CDR3 DNA reads TGTGCCAGCAGTTCAGGGAATGAAAAACTGTTTTTT.

The V and J genes are TRBV10-3 and TRBJ2-3; 7 bases fit TRBD2. V shed 4 bases, J shed 2 bases, and the junction held 3 bases outside the gene matches. Germline-derived CDR1 and CDR2 are ENHRY and SYGVKD. The CDR3 runs 14 residues. The DNA for the CDR3 is TGTGCCATCAGTGGGGGAGGGATCACAGATACGCAGTATTTT. This translates into CAISGGGITDTQYF.

The chain is built from TRBV4-3 and TRBJ2-5; 9 positions agree with TRBD2. The V gene's germline CDR1 is LGHNA and CDR2 YSLEER. The CDR3 consists of 16 residues. J was trimmed by 5 bases and V by 4 bases; bases with no gene match: 11. CDR3 in amino acids: CASSPSSSGGRETQYF. The CDR3 nucleotides are TGCGCCAGCAGCCCCTCGTCCAGCGGGGGGCGGGAGACCCAGTACTTC.

The gene calls are TRBV2 and TRBJ1-1; D remains ambiguous. The CDR3 extends over 12 amino acids. Trimming cost V 8 bases and J 5 bases, with 12 bases left between them. In germline, CDR1 is SNHLY, CDR2 FYNNEI. CDR3 nucleotide sequence: TGTGCCAGCGGGCCCCGGTGGACTGAAGCTTTCTTT. Protein product: CASGPRWTEAFF. The variable domain in full, completed from reference TRBV2 and TRBJ1-1, reads EPEVTQTPSHQVTQMGQEVILRCVPISNHLYFYWYRQILGQKVEFLVSFYNNEISEKSEIFDDQFSVERPDGSNFTLKIRSTKLEDSAMYFCASGPRWTEAFFGQGTRLTVV.

The chain joins TRBV6-6 to TRBJ2-5; maybe TRBD1 (5 bases). The ends were cut back, 4 bases at V and 4 bases at J, with 13 bases in the middle. The length of the CDR3 is 14 residues. Germline V lookup: CDR1 MNHNY, CDR2 SVGAGI (reference sequence). The CDR3 DNA reads as TGTGCCAGCAGTTCCCCCTTAAGGGGAGAGACCCAGTACTTC. This translates into CASSSPLRGETQYF.

The chain is built from TRBV18 and TRBJ2-2; TRBD1 matches 10 bases. The germline gives CDR1 KGHSH, CDR2 LQKENI. The CDR3 is 16 amino acids. The trim removed 5 bases at V and 4 bases at J, leaving 7 bases unmatched. CDR3 in DNA: TGTGCCAGCTCATCTGGACAGGGGGGATCCACCGGGGAGCTGTTTTTT. Residues: CASSSGQGGSTGELFF.

CDR3 region: CASSLTLAGFAYGYTF. CDR3 nucleotides: TGTGCCAGCAGCTTAACCCTGGCGGGCTTCGCCTATGGCTACACCTTC. The chain uses TRBV7-9 and TRBJ1-2; D is unclear. The CDR3 is made up of 16 amino acids. V lost 2 bases to trimming and J lost 4 bases, with 17 bases between them. Germline V lookup: CDR1 SEHNR, CDR2 FQNEAQ (reference sequence).

The chain uses TRBV7-9 and TRBJ2-1, with 7 bases aligning to TRBD2. Germline assignment: CDR1 SEHNR and CDR2 FQNEAQ (reference sequence). J was trimmed by 5 bases and V by 6 bases; bases with no gene match: 4. The CDR3 totals 13 residues. CDR3 in DNA: TGTGCCAGCAGGTTAAGCGGGGACAATGAGCAGTTCTTC. It translates to CASRLSGDNEQFF.

The V call is TRBV7-9, the J call TRBJ2-7, with TRBD2 identical over 8 bases. The length of the CDR3 is 15 residues. Trimming at V came to 4 bases and at J to 3 bases, leaving 8 bases not matched to a gene. CDR1 is SEHNR and CDR2 is FQNEAQ in the germline V gene (reference sequence). CDR3: CASSSRGGDLYEQYF. For the CDR3, the DNA is TGTGCCAGCAGCTCCCGGGGGGGCGACCTCTACGAGCAGTACTTC.

CDR3 bases: TGTGCCAGCAGTGACTTTTGGGGGTCAGCGGGGACAGATACGCAGTATTTT. Amino acids: CASSDFWGSAGTDTQYF. V is TRBV6-4 and J is TRBJ2-3, with 7 bases fitting TRBD2. Unmatched junction bases numbered 10, after V lost 1 base and J lost 3 bases. Germline V gene lookup returns CDR1 MRHNA and CDR2 SNTAGT. CDR3 size: 17 residues.

This chain connects TRBV11-3 to TRBJ1-1; tentative D call: TRBD1 (5 bases). The germline CDR1 and CDR2 sequences are SGHNT and YENEEA. This CDR3 is built from 16 residues. The germline V and J ends were trimmed by 0 bases and 13 bases, with 24 bases remaining between them. DNA of the CDR3: TGTGCCAGCAGCTTAGAATCCGGGACCCGGGGAGGACTGGTTTTCTTT. Encoded protein: CASSLESGTRGGLVFF.

V gene TRBV25-1 combines with J gene TRBJ2-2; 10 bases align to TRBD2. Germline V CDR1 and CDR2: MGHDK, SYGVNS. Trimming cost V 4 bases and J 0 bases; bases outside gene matches: 2. The CDR3 spans 16 residues. The CDR3 coding sequence is TGTGCCAGCAGTGGACTAGCGGGCTCGAACACCGGGGAGCTGTTTTTT. It is translated as CASSGLAGSNTGELFF.

CDR3 in amino acids: CASSTDGGDTQYF. CDR3 nucleotides: TGTGCCAGCAGCACGGACGGGGGAGATACGCAGTATTTT. This sequence joins TRBV7-9 and TRBJ2-3; the D gene is possibly TRBD2 (6 bases). V dropped 5 bases and J dropped 5 bases, with 11 bases sitting between them. The CDR3 has 13 amino acids. Germline V gene data show CDR1 as SEHNR and CDR2 as FQNEAQ (reference sequence).

The rearrangement uses TRBV29-1 and TRBJ2-7, with D possibly matching TRBD2 (6 bases). Germline V gene lookup returns CDR1 SQVTM and CDR2 ANQGSEA. The CDR3 loop spans 13 amino acids. Deletions cut 6 bases from V and 0 bases from J, with 12 bases between. Here the CDR3 DNA reads TGCAGCGTCGGGGACTCCTCCTCCTACGAGCAGTACTTC. It yields the protein CSVGDSSSYEQYF.

The chain uses TRBV11-2 and TRBJ2-1; unclear D gene. V shed 1 base and J shed 1 base, with 5 bases lying between them. Germline V gene sequence: CDR1 SGHAT, CDR2 FQNNGV. The CDR3 length is 14 residues. The DNA of the CDR3 is TGTGCCAGCAGCTTAGGTCAGTCCTACAATGAGCAGTTCTTC. Its translation is CASSLGQSYNEQFF.

V usage is TRBV18 and J usage is TRBJ2-7, with D tentatively TRBD1 (6 bases). V lost 2 bases and J lost 3, with 11 bases in between. In germline, CDR1 is KGHSH, CDR2 LQKENI. There are 14 residues in the CDR3. The DNA for the CDR3 is TGTGCCAGCTCACCAGTACAGGGTAACTACGAGCAGTACTTC. Protein sequence: CASSPVQGNYEQYF.

V usage is TRBV5-4 and J usage is TRBJ2-7; tentatively, D is TRBD1 (6 bases). This CDR3 is 14 amino acids long. V was trimmed by 0 bases and J by 3 bases, leaving 10 bases between them. Looked up from germline, CDR1 is SGHNT and CDR2 is YYREEE (reference sequence). In nucleotides, the CDR3 is TGTGCCAGCAGCTTGGGGCAGGGGAGCTACGAGCAGTACTTC. This sequence encodes CASSLGQGSYEQYF. The variable domain in full, completed from reference TRBV5-4 and TRBJ2-7, reads ETGVTQSPTHLIKTRGQQVTLRCSSQSGHNTVSWYQQALGQGPQFIFQYYREEENGRGNFPPRFSGLQFPNYSSELNVNALELDDSALYLCASSLGQGSYEQYFGPGTRLTVT.